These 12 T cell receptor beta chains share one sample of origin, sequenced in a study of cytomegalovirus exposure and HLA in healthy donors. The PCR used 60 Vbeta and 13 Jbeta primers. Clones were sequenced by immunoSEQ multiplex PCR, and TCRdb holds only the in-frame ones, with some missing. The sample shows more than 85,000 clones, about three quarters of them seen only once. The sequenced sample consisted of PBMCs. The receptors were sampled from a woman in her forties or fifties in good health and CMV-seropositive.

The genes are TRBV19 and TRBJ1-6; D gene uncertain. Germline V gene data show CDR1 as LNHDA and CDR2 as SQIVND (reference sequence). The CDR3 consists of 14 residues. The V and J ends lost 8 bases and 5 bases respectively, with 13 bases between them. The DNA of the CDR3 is TGTGCCAGTCGGACTTCACAGAATAATTCACCCCTCCACTTT. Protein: CASRTSQNNSPLHF.

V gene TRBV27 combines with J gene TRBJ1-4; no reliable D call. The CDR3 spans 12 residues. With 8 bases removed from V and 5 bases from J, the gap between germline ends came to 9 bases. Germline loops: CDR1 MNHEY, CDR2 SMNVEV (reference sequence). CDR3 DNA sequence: TGTGCCAGCCGCAGGCCAAATGAAAAACTGTTTTTT. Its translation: CASRRPNEKLFF.

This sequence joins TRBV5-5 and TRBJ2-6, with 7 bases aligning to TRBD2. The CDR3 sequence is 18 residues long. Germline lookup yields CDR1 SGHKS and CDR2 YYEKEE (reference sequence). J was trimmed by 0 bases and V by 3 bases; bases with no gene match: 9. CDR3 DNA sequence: TGTGCCAGCAGCTCCCTTGGGGGGGGAATCTCTGGGGCCAACGTCCTGACTTTC. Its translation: CASSSLGGGISGANVLTF.

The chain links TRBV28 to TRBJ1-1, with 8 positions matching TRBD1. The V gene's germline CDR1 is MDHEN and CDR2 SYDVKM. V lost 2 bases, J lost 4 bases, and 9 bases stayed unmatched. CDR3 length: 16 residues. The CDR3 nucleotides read TGTGCCAGCAGTTTAGGCAGGGGGCAGGCGGTCACTGAAGCTTTCTTT. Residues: CASSLGRGQAVTEAFF.

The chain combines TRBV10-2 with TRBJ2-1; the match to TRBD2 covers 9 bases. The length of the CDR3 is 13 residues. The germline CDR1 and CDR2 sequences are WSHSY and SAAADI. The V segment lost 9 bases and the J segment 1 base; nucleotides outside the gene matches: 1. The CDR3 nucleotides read TGCGCCAGTAGCGGGAGTTCCTACAATGAGCAGTTCTTC. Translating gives CASSGSSYNEQFF.

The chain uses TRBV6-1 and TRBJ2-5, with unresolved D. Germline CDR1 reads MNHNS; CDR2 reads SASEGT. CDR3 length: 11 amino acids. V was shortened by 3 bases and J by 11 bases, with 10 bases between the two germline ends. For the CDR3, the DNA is TGTGCCAGCAGTGAGTTCGGAGAGCAGTACTTC. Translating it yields CASSEFGEQYF.

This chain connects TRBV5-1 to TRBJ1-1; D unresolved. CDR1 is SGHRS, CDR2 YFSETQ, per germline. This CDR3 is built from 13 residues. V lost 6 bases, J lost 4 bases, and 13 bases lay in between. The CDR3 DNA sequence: TGCGCCAGCACCTCAAGCGGCGGCACTGAAGCTTTCTTT. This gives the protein CASTSSGGTEAFF.

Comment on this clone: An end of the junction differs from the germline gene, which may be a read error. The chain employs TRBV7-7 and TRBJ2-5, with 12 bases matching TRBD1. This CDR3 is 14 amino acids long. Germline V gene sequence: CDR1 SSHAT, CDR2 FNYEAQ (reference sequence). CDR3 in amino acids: CASSRDRGQETQYF. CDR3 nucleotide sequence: TGTGCTAGCAGCCGGGACAGGGGGCAGGAGACCCAGTACTTC.

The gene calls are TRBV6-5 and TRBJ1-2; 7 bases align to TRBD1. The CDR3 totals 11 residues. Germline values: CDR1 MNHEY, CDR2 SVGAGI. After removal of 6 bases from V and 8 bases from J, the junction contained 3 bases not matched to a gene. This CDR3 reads CASRRQGGYTF. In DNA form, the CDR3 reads TGTGCCAGCAGACGACAGGGAGGCTACACCTTC.

For the CDR3, the DNA is TGTGCCAGCCGAGCGGGAGATCCCTACAATGAGCAGTTCTTC. Protein: CASRAGDPYNEQFF. V usage is TRBV27 and J usage is TRBJ2-1; 8 bases agree with TRBD2. V was pared by 8 bases and J by 2 bases, with 5 bases of the junction left unmatched. Germline V gene sequence: CDR1 MNHEY, CDR2 SMNVEV (reference sequence). The CDR3 sequence is 14 residues long.

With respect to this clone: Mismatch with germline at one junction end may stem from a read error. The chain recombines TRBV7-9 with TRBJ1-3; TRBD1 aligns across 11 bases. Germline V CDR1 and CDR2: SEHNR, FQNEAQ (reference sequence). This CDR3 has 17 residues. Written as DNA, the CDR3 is TGTTCCAGCAGCTTGTGGACAGGGGGCATGACTGGAAACACCATATATTTT. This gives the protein CSSSLWTGGMTGNTIYF. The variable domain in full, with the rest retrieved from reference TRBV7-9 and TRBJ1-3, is DTGVSQNPRHKITKRGQNVTFRCDPISEHNRLYWYRQTLGQGPEFLTYFQNEAQLEKSRLLSDRFSAERPKGSFSTLEIQRTEQGDSAMYLCSSSLWTGGMTGNTIYFGEGSWLTVV.

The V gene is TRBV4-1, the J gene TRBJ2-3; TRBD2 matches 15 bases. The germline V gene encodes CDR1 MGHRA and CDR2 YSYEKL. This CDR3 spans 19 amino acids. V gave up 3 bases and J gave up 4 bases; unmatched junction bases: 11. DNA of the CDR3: TGCGCCAGCAGCCATGGAGATTGGACTAGCGGGAGGGGGGCAGATACGCAGTATTTT. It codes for CASSHGDWTSGRGADTQYF.